Below are 27 T cell receptor beta chains sequenced from a single sample in a study of human T cells and chemical hapten exposure (dated by TCRdb to about 2021). What the time point label conveys for this sample: patch test 1, 2 weeks after DPC sensitization. In light of the paper, this sample's treatment or condition label describes: therapeutic diphenylcyclopropenone sensitization with weekly scalp DPC. Library preparation was by RACE. Sequencing was performed on a NextSeq 500. In-frame beta chains were kept once TCRdb had trimmed the public reads at Q25 with fastp and called clones with MiXCR. Each entry merges the rows of one CDR3 protein and shows their most common DNA and genes. The sample data list fewer than 500,000 distinct CDR3 sequences, and roughly 4.8% of these were observed just once. The ten largest clones represent about 2.1% of the sample. Here the sequenced sample was whole blood, taken in connection with sensitization to the hapten diphenylcyclopropenone (DPC). The receptors originated from a woman aged 50 to 60 with alopecia areata. Some clones in this sample may be carry-over from other donors' samples.

This clonotype was detected many times. V gene TRBV20-1 combines with J gene TRBJ2-5, with 7 positions matching TRBD2. Trimming removed 2 bases from V and 6 bases from J; junction bases left unmatched: 12. From germline, CDR1 is DFQATT and CDR2 SNEGSKA (reference sequence). CDR3 length: 15 amino acids. The CDR3, as DNA: TGCAGTGCTAGATATCCTCGGGGGGTCGGAAAGACCCAGTACTTC. This codes for CSARYPRGVGKTQYF.

The table lists this clonotype with a few counts. This chain joins TRBV28 and TRBJ2-7; TRBD1 matches at 7 bases. V shed 6 bases and J 4 bases; nucleotides not matched to a gene: 6. Germline V gene data show CDR1 as MDHEN and CDR2 as SYDVKM. This CDR3 spans 13 amino acids. The DNA of the CDR3 is TGTGCCAGCAGCGAACAGGGGCGATACGAGCAGTACTTC. Its translation is CASSEQGRYEQYF.

This clonotype was detected only a few times. V gene TRBV20-1 combines with J gene TRBJ2-2, with D hard to call. The germline V gene has CDR1 DFQATT and CDR2 SNEGSKA (reference sequence). The length of the CDR3 is 14 residues. The V end was cut by 5 bases, the J end by 2 bases, with 12 bases between. The CDR3 region has the DNA TGCAGTGCTTTTGACCGGGCTAACACCGGGGAGCTGTTTTTT. This codes for CSAFDRANTGELFF.

This clonotype was detected ten times or more. The J gene is TRBJ2-7, the V gene TRBV28, with 7 nucleotides matching TRBD1. This CDR3 has 15 residues. The V and J ends lost 5 bases and 1 base, in that order; junction bases with no gene match: 8. Germline values: CDR1 MDHEN, CDR2 SYDVKM. In DNA, the CDR3 is TGTGCCAGCAGTCGGACAGGCCTAGGGTCCTACGAGCAGTACTTC. Its protein is CASSRTGLGSYEQYF.

This clonotype was detected many times. V gene TRBV10-2 combines with J gene TRBJ1-5; a weak D match, TRBD1 (5 bases). CDR3 length equals 13 residues. The ends were cut back, 4 bases at V and 5 bases at J, with 9 bases in the middle. CDR1 and CDR2 from the germline V gene are WSHSY and SAAADI. As DNA, the CDR3 is TGCGCCAGCAGTGGGAGGGGTGATCAGCCCCAGCATTTT. Translation gives CASSGRGDQPQHF.

This clonotype came up many times. The CDR3 region is CASSLAPKGRGMYGYTF. The CDR3 region has the DNA TGTGCCAGCAGCTTGGCCCCTAAGGGCAGGGGGATGTATGGCTACACCTTC. This sequence joins TRBV5-5 and TRBJ1-2; 7 nucleotides align to TRBD1. CDR1 is SGHKS and CDR2 is YYEKEE in the germline V gene (reference sequence). The CDR3 loop spans 17 amino acids. Trimming removed 0 bases from V and 5 bases from J; junction bases left unmatched: 13.

A few counts support this clonotype. The chain combines TRBV2 with TRBJ1-4, with 7 nucleotides matching TRBD1. J was trimmed by 5 bases and V by 5 bases; bases with no gene match: 5. Germline assignment: CDR1 SNHLY and CDR2 FYNNEI. The CDR3 is 14 residues long. The CDR3 nucleotides read TGTGCCAGCAGTCCCAGGGGGGGGAATGAAAAACTGTTTTTT. Amino acid sequence: CASSPRGGNEKLFF. The variable domain in full, with the rest retrieved from reference TRBV2 and TRBJ1-4, is EPEVTQTPSHQVTQMGQEVILRCVPISNHLYFYWYRQILGQKVEFLVSFYNNEISEKSEIFDDQFSVERPDGSNFTLKIRSTKLEDSAMYFCASSPRGGNEKLFFGSGTQLSVL.

The gene calls are TRBV30 and TRBJ1-2, with D maybe TRBD1 (6 bases). The CDR3 spans 15 residues. Per germline, CDR1 GTSNPN and CDR2 SVGIG (reference sequence). The germline V and J ends were trimmed by 4 bases and 6 bases, with 21 bases remaining between them. In DNA, the CDR3 is TGTGCCTGGACCCTCGGAGGGGGGGCGGGAGATGGCTACACCTTC. It codes for CAWTLGGGAGDGYTF.

The chain has TRBV5-1 and TRBJ1-2; D is unclear. This CDR3 has 13 amino acids. V shed 2 bases and J shed 6 bases, with 11 bases lying between them. CDR1 and CDR2 (germline): SGHRS, YFSETQ. The CDR3 loop is CASSLRVFDGYTF. For the CDR3, the DNA is TGCGCCAGCAGCTTAAGGGTGTTCGATGGCTACACCTTC.

The chain combines TRBV4-2 with TRBJ2-7; the D gene is possibly TRBD1 (6 bases). V lost 0 bases, J lost 0 bases, and 12 bases lay in between. This CDR3 is 16 amino acids long. Germline lookup yields CDR1 LGHNA and CDR2 YNFKEQ. CDR3 sequence: CASSQELDRRSYEQYF. CDR3 sequence (DNA): TGTGCCAGCAGCCAAGAACTGGACAGACGCTCCTACGAGCAGTACTTC.

This clonotype was counted many times. V gene TRBV27 combines with J gene TRBJ1-6, with 7 bases lining up with TRBD1. Trimming cost V 6 bases and J 6 bases; bases outside gene matches: 8. The CDR3 consists of 15 residues. The germline CDR1 and CDR2 sequences are MNHEY and SMNVEV (reference sequence). CDR3 DNA sequence: TGTGCCAGCAGATCCTTAGGACAGGTTAATTCACCCCTCCACTTT. Its translation: CASRSLGQVNSPLHF.

In its sample, this clonotype was seen a few times. This rearrangement joins TRBV4-3 to TRBJ2-3; D is unresolved. This CDR3 region has 17 residues. CDR1 and CDR2 from the germline V gene are LGHNA and YSLEER. V was pared by 0 bases and J by 0 bases, with 13 bases between. This chain's CDR3 is CASSQETHLASTDTQYF. The CDR3 DNA is TGCGCCAGCAGCCAAGAAACGCACCTCGCTAGCACAGATACGCAGTATTTT.

This chain uses TRBV11-2 with TRBJ2-7, with a weak D call TRBD1 (5 bases). The V gene's germline CDR1 is SGHAT and CDR2 FQNNGV. V was trimmed by 5 bases and J by 1 base, leaving 15 bases between them. The CDR3 is 15 amino acids. The CDR3: CASSPTNQGSYEQYF. In DNA, the CDR3 is TGTGCCAGCAGCCCCACTAACCAGGGTTCCTACGAGCAGTACTTC.

The table lists this clonotype with many counts. The chain carries TRBV6-2 or TRBV6-3 and TRBJ2-7, with 9 bases matching TRBD1. With V trimmed by 4 bases and J by 5 bases, 6 bases remained unmatched. Germline V lookup: CDR1 MNHEY, CDR2 SVGEGT. This CDR3 is built from 14 residues. The CDR3 DNA is TGTGCCAGCAGTTCCGCTAGGACAGGGGACGAGCAGTACTTC. Its translation: CASSSARTGDEQYF.

This clonotype was found many times. The chain uses TRBV20-1 and TRBJ1-5; D is perhaps TRBD1 (6 bases). Germline loops: CDR1 DFQATT, CDR2 SNEGSKA (reference sequence). The CDR3 runs to 14 residues. Trimming pared 0 bases from V and 3 bases from J, leaving 9 bases between. CDR3 DNA: TGCAGTGCTAGAGATAGGGGGAACAATCAGCCCCAGCATTTT. This codes for CSARDRGNNQPQHF.

At least ten counts were recorded for this clonotype. The V gene is TRBV15, the J gene TRBJ2-1; either TRBD1 or TRBD2 may fit D (5 bases each). Per germline, CDR1 LNHNV and CDR2 YYDKDF (reference sequence). The CDR3 loop spans 15 amino acids. The V and J ends lost 1 base and 8 bases respectively, with 15 bases between them. CDR3 in DNA: TGTGCCACCAGCAGAGGGTCGAGGGGCGACGATGAGCAGTTCTTC. It encodes CATSRGSRGDDEQFF. Together with reference TRBV15 and TRBJ2-1, the CDR3 gives the full variable domain: DAMVIQNPRYQVTQFGKPVTLSCSQTLNHNVMYWYQQKSSQAPKLLFHYYDKDFNNEADTPDNFQSRRPNTSFCFLDIRSPGLGDTAMYLCATSRGSRGDDEQFFGPGTRLTVL.

In this sample, this clonotype turned up a few times. The rearrangement joins TRBV12-3 or TRBV12-4 to TRBJ2-2; 7 bases are a match to TRBD2. With 5 bases clipped from V and 1 base from J, the junction kept 7 bases outside the gene matches. CDR3 size: 16 residues. The CDR3 region has the DNA TGTGCCAGCAGTCCCACGGGACTATTGAACACCGGGGAGCTGTTTTTT. Translated: CASSPTGLLNTGELFF.

This clonotype was observed at least ten times. This chain uses TRBV6-5 with TRBJ2-3; TRBD2 matches at 13 bases. CDR1 is MNHEY and CDR2 is SVGAGI in the germline V gene. V gave up 6 bases and J gave up 3 bases; unmatched junction bases: 6. CDR3 length equals 16 residues. The DNA for the CDR3 is TGTGCCAGCAGGGGACTAGCGGGACAAAAAACAGATACGCAGTATTTT. This codes for CASRGLAGQKTDTQYF.

The chain has TRBV12-3 or TRBV12-4 and TRBJ2-7, with D perhaps TRBD1 (5 bases). The CDR3 is 12 residues long. V was pared by 1 base and J by 7 bases, with 8 bases between. The CDR3 coding sequence is TGTGCCAGCAGTTTAGGGACACCAGAGCAGTACTTC. It translates to CASSLGTPEQYF.

This clonotype appeared many times. The chain uses TRBV25-1 and TRBJ2-1; D unclear. Trimming cost V 6 bases and J 5 bases, with 14 bases left between them. From germline, CDR1 is MGHDK and CDR2 SYGVNS. The CDR3 length is 14 residues. As DNA, the CDR3 is TGTGCCAGCAGGCCCATGAGGTGGGACAATGAGCAGTTCTTC. It yields the protein CASRPMRWDNEQFF.

This clonotype came up many times. V is TRBV6-1 and J is TRBJ2-3; possibly TRBD2 for D (6 bases). Trimming shortened V by 0 bases and J by 3 bases, and 13 bases separated the two germline ends. Germline CDR1 and CDR2: MNHNS and SASEGT. The CDR3 is 16 amino acids. CDR3 sequence reads: CASSEAGGAPTDTQYF. CDR3 bases: TGTGCCAGCAGTGAAGCTGGCGGGGCCCCTACAGATACGCAGTATTTT.

This clonotype was seen repeatedly, ten times or more. The CDR3 coding sequence is TGTGCCAGCAGCCTGAGTGGGAGCGGGGAGCTGTTTTTT. Its translation is CASSLSGSGELFF. The rearrangement joins TRBV11-2 to TRBJ2-2, with a possible D match to TRBD2 (5 bases). Germline CDR1 is SGHAT and CDR2 is FQNNGV. This CDR3 has 13 residues. Trimming took 5 bases from V and 7 from J, leaving 11 bases between them.

This clonotype has a count of ten or more. V usage is TRBV7-2 and J usage is TRBJ1-5, with D uncertain. The CDR3 is 13 amino acids. The V end was cut by 3 bases, the J end by 4 bases, with 7 bases between. The germline V gene has CDR1 SGHTA and CDR2 FQGNSA. In nucleotides, the CDR3 is TGTGCCAGCAGCTTGTCCCCGAATCAGCCCCAGCATTTT. Its translation: CASSLSPNQPQHF.

This clonotype was detected only a few times. The chain couples TRBV20-1 to TRBJ1-5, with no clear D. CDR3 length equals 13 residues. Trimming pared 5 bases from V and 0 bases from J, leaving 8 bases between. Germline-derived CDR1 and CDR2 are DFQATT and SNEGSKA (reference sequence). This CDR3 is CSAPTGSNQPQHF. CDR3 nucleotides: TGCAGTGCTCCGACGGGTAGCAATCAGCCCCAGCATTTT.

The chain combines TRBV5-1 with TRBJ2-3, with TRBD2 matching 10 bases. CDR1 and CDR2 (germline): SGHRS, YFSETQ. The CDR3 contains 17 residues. V lost 4 bases to trimming and J lost 1 base; unmatched junction nucleotides: 9. CDR3 sequence: CASSQPGLAEGTDTQYF. DNA for the CDR3: TGCGCCAGCAGCCAGCCCGGACTAGCGGAAGGCACAGATACGCAGTATTTT.

This clonotype was counted many times. The CDR3 DNA follows: TGCAGTGCTAGTCCACTAGCAGGCAATGAGCAGTTCTTC. Protein product: CSASPLAGNEQFF. This sequence joins TRBV20-1 and TRBJ2-1; a weak D match, TRBD2 (6 bases). This CDR3 is built from 13 residues. Looked up from germline, CDR1 is DFQATT and CDR2 is SNEGSKA (reference sequence). V shed 3 bases and J shed 6 bases, with 12 bases lying between them.

The chain is built from TRBV10-3 and TRBJ2-5; 8 bases are shared with TRBD2. Germline V lookup: CDR1 ENHRY, CDR2 SYGVKD. The CDR3 covers 15 residues. V was pared by 5 bases and J by 5 bases, with 10 bases of the junction left unmatched. The CDR3 DNA follows: TGTGCCATCAGTATGGTTAGCGGGATGGGGGAGACCCAGTACTTC. The encoded protein is CAISMVSGMGETQYF.